This T cell receptor (beta chain) stems from a study of T cell repertoires in cytomegalovirus infection. General observations from the study: HLA-C-restricted CMV clonotypes gave the most frequent clonotype in two of eight donors.

This clonotype turned up a few times. Its antigen is unknown. TCRdb independently ran MiXCR on the reads; one entry per CDR3 protein. Of 350,000 to 550,000 distinct CDR3 sequences listed, roughly 30% were seen once; the top ten hold roughly 13%. This CDR3 comprises 14 residues. The J segment lost 8 bases and the V segment lost 4 bases, leaving 3 bases of the junction unmatched. The specimen sequenced was PBMCs. The genes are TRBV12-3 or TRBV12-4 and TRBJ1-4, with TRBD1 matching 11 bases. The sequence came from a human donor in good health (CMV status not recorded). Some clones in this sample may be carry-over from other donors' samples. The CDR3 DNA reads TGTGCCAGCAGTTGGACAGGGGGCGTAGAAAAACTGTTTTTT. This encodes CASSWTGGVEKLFF.